The next 22 T cell receptor beta chains were all read from a single sample in a study of cytomegalovirus exposure and HLA in healthy donors. The PCR contained 60 Vbeta and 13 Jbeta primers. Generated by immunoSEQ multiplex PCR, the TCRdb table keeps only in-frame clones and is missing some. The data hold roughly 120,000 clones, with 65% observed a single time. Input material: PBMCs. The origin of the receptors is a woman aged 35 to 49 in good health and CMV-seropositive.

This clone appeared once. The CDR3 nucleotides are TGTGCCAGCTCAGCGGAGCCCATAGGGGTGTGGACTGAAGCTTTCTTT. Encoded protein: CASSAEPIGVWTEAFF. This chain connects TRBV18 to TRBJ1-1; D is possibly TRBD1 (5 bases). Germline loops: CDR1 KGHSH, CDR2 LQKENI. The CDR3 length is 16 residues. Trimming cost V 5 bases and J 5 bases, with 21 bases left between them.

This rearrangement joins TRBV6-6 to TRBJ1-5; 8 nucleotides agree with TRBD1. In germline, CDR1 is MNHNY, CDR2 SVGAGI (reference sequence). The trim removed 6 bases at V and 3 bases at J, leaving 7 bases unmatched. CDR3 length: 15 amino acids. As DNA, the CDR3 is TGTGCCAGCAGCCCCGACAGGGGAAACAATCAGCCCCAGCATTTT. Translation gives CASSPDRGNNQPQHF.

This clone was counted a few times. The chain uses TRBV27 and TRBJ1-3; possibly TRBD1 for D (6 bases). CDR3 length: 16 residues. V lost 4 bases, J lost 0 bases, and 13 bases lay in between. CDR1 and CDR2 (germline): MNHEY, SMNVEV (reference sequence). The CDR3 here is CASSSLDRNSGNTIYF. DNA for the CDR3: TGTGCCAGCAGTTCTCTAGACAGGAACTCTGGAAACACCATATATTTT.

This chain joins TRBV28 and TRBJ1-1; D is possibly TRBD1 (6 bases). Germline CDR1 MDHEN, CDR2 SYDVKM. CDR3 length: 14 residues. The V gene lost 6 bases and the J gene lost 3 bases, with 14 bases spanning the gap. CDR3 DNA: TGTGCCAGCAGCCTACAGGGAGTGGACACTGAAGCTTTCTTT. It codes for CASSLQGVDTEAFF. The whole variable domain, filled in from reference TRBV28 and TRBJ1-1, reads DVKVTQSSRYLVKRTGEKVFLECVQDMDHENMFWYRQDPGLGLRLIYFSYDVKMKEKGDIPEGYSVSREKKERFSLILESASTNQTSMYLCASSLQGVDTEAFFGQGTRLTVV.

The chain recombines TRBV7-2 with TRBJ1-1; D may be TRBD1 (6 bases). V was cut by 2 bases and J by 7 bases, with 11 bases left in between. Germline V gives CDR1 SGHTA, CDR2 FQGNSA. This CDR3 is built from 13 residues. The CDR3 sequence is CASSLTTGFEAFF. The CDR3 nucleotides read TGTGCCAGCAGCTTAACGACAGGTTTTGAAGCTTTCTTT.

This clone was seen a single time. The rearrangement joins TRBV5-1 to TRBJ1-4; D unclear. V was pared by 2 bases and J by 5 bases, with 13 bases between. Germline CDR1 and CDR2: SGHRS and YFSETQ. The length of the CDR3 is 15 residues. The CDR3 DNA follows: TGCGCCAGCAGCTTTTCGGGGATCGGGAATGAAAAACTGTTTTTT. Protein sequence: CASSFSGIGNEKLFF.

This clone was seen a handful of times. V gene TRBV25-1 combines with J gene TRBJ2-1; 13 bases are a match to TRBD2. V trimming: 9 bases; J trimming: 10 bases; junction bases outside the gene matches: 3. The CDR3 loop spans 12 amino acids. CDR1 MGHDK and CDR2 SYGVNS come from the germline V gene. As DNA, the CDR3 is TGTGCCAGTATGGGACTAGCGGGAGAGCAGTTCTTC. Its translation is CASMGLAGEQFF.

The chain uses TRBV2 and TRBJ1-5; the match to TRBD1 covers 7 bases. Germline CDR1 SNHLY, CDR2 FYNNEI. The CDR3 totals 13 residues. V trimming: 9 bases; J trimming: 6 bases; junction bases outside the gene matches: 8. Here the CDR3 reads CARGTELGQPQHF. The CDR3 coding sequence is TGTGCCAGGGGGACAGAACTAGGTCAGCCCCAGCATTTT.

The chain links TRBV19 to TRBJ2-1, with 8 bases aligning to TRBD2. Per germline, CDR1 LNHDA and CDR2 SQIVND (reference sequence). The CDR3 is 15 amino acids. With V trimmed by 0 bases and J by 2 bases, 0 bases remained unmatched. CDR3 amino acids: CASSIEGLAYNEQFF. In DNA form, the CDR3 reads TGTGCCAGTAGTATAGAGGGACTAGCCTACAATGAGCAGTTCTTC.

The chain combines TRBV19 with TRBJ2-1; 9 bases match TRBD2. Germline V gives CDR1 LNHDA, CDR2 SQIVND (reference sequence). This CDR3 is 17 amino acids long. The ends lost 1 base at V and 6 bases at J; junction bases unmatched: 10. The CDR3 loop reads CASSIGSGGRGINEQFF. The CDR3 DNA reads as TGTGCCAGTAGTATAGGATCGGGCGGGAGGGGAATCAATGAGCAGTTCTTC.

J is TRBJ2-3 and V is TRBV5-1; 8 nucleotides agree with TRBD1. From germline, CDR1 is SGHRS and CDR2 YFSETQ. This CDR3 region has 15 residues. V was pared by 0 bases and J by 4 bases, with 4 bases of the junction left unmatched. The CDR3 spells CASSLAAGGADTQYF. CDR3 nucleotide sequence: TGCGCCAGCAGCTTGGCGGCAGGGGGCGCAGATACGCAGTATTTT.

The gene calls are TRBV5-8 and TRBJ1-5; D is undetermined. The V gene's germline CDR1 is SGHTS and CDR2 YDEGEE. Trimming took off 3 bases at V and 7 bases at J, with 20 bases between the two ends. The CDR3 is made up of 16 amino acids. The CDR3 loop reads CASSSYTEPPGQPQHF. In DNA form, the CDR3 reads TGTGCCAGCAGCTCTTACACAGAGCCGCCGGGACAGCCCCAGCATTTT.

The gene calls are TRBV28 and TRBJ2-7; D is undetermined. CDR3 length equals 10 residues. V dropped 7 bases and J dropped 6 bases, with 7 bases sitting between them. Germline V gene lookup returns CDR1 MDHEN and CDR2 SYDVKM. In nucleotides, the CDR3 is TGTGCCAGCACCGGGTCCGAGCAGTACTTC. It translates to CASTGSEQYF.

This clone came up a few times. This chain joins TRBV27 and TRBJ1-1; 7 bases line up with TRBD1. The germline CDR1 and CDR2 sequences are MNHEY and SMNVEV (reference sequence). With V trimmed by 8 bases and J by 1 base, 7 bases remained unmatched. CDR3 length equals 14 residues. This chain's CDR3 is CASRKQGTNTEAFF. CDR3 sequence (DNA): TGTGCCAGCCGTAAACAGGGGACGAACACTGAAGCTTTCTTT.

This clone has only a few counts. V usage is TRBV10-3 and J usage is TRBJ2-7; D possibly corresponds to TRBD2 (5 bases). This CDR3 comprises 13 residues. V dropped 6 bases and J dropped 3 bases, with 12 bases sitting between them. CDR1 ENHRY and CDR2 SYGVKD come from the germline V gene. Written as DNA, the CDR3 is TGTGCCATCAGCGGGCTTAGCGACTACGAGCAGTACTTC. As protein: CAISGLSDYEQYF.

This chain links TRBV5-8 with TRBJ2-7, with TRBD1 as a possible D gene (6 bases). The germline CDR1 and CDR2 sequences are SGHTS and YDEGEE. V was pared by 4 bases and J by 0 bases, with 14 bases between. The CDR3 has 15 amino acids. CDR3 in DNA: TGTGCCAGCAGCACCCCAGGGGAGCGCTCCTACGAGCAGTACTTC. It translates to CASSTPGERSYEQYF. The entire variable domain, with the rest obtained from reference TRBV5-8 and TRBJ2-7, is as follows: EAGVTQSPTHLIKTRGQQATLRCSPISGHTSVYWYQQALGLGLQFLLWYDEGEERNRGNFPPRFSGRQFPNYSSELNVNALELEDSALYLCASSTPGERSYEQYFGPGTRLTVT.

In its sample, this clone was seen a few times. CDR3 DNA: TGTGCCAGCAGTTCCCTCACCGGGGAGCTGTTTTTT. Its translation: CASSSLTGELFF. This chain joins TRBV27 and TRBJ2-2; D gene uncertain. CDR3 length: 12 amino acids. The germline V gene has CDR1 MNHEY and CDR2 SMNVEV (reference sequence). V lost 4 bases and J 4 bases, leaving 4 bases between the germline ends.

This clone showed up just a few times. The chain couples TRBV4-3 to TRBJ2-1; the match to TRBD2 covers 14 bases. With 0 bases clipped from V and 8 bases from J, the junction kept 9 bases outside the gene matches. The CDR3 loop spans 18 amino acids. The V gene's germline CDR1 is LGHNA and CDR2 YSLEER. The CDR3 DNA is TGCGCCAGCAGCCAAGATCCCGGACTAGCGGGAGGAGCCGATGAGCAGTTCTTC. Residues: CASSQDPGLAGGADEQFF.

This rearrangement joins TRBV2 to TRBJ1-1, with a weak D call TRBD1 (6 bases). Per the germline V gene, CDR1 is SNHLY and CDR2 is FYNNEI. The CDR3 contains 14 residues. Trimming pared 7 bases from V and 3 bases from J, leaving 15 bases between. CDR3 DNA: TGTGCCAGCATAAGGACAGCACACGACACTGAAGCTTTCTTT. Translation: CASIRTAHDTEAFF.

The J gene is TRBJ2-1, the V gene TRBV28; TRBD2 matches 10 bases. The CDR3 has 17 residues. The V and J ends lost 5 bases and 3 bases, in that order; junction bases with no gene match: 10. Germline lookup yields CDR1 MDHEN and CDR2 SYDVKM. This chain's CDR3 is CASSLLAGGTDYNEQFF. The CDR3 nucleotides are TGTGCCAGCAGTCTCTTAGCGGGAGGCACCGACTACAATGAGCAGTTCTTC.

This clone appeared a few times. The V call is TRBV15, the J call TRBJ1-5; D call uncertain. Germline CDR1 reads LNHNV; CDR2 reads YYDKDF (reference sequence). CDR3 length: 14 residues. V was clipped by 1 base and J by 5 bases, with 9 bases between them. The CDR3, as DNA: TGTGCCACCAGCAGAGCCTTCCCCGATCAGCCCCAGCATTTT. It codes for CATSRAFPDQPQHF.

V gene TRBV19 combines with J gene TRBJ2-1; TRBD1 aligns across 8 bases. CDR3 length: 16 amino acids. Looked up from germline, CDR1 is LNHDA and CDR2 is SQIVND (reference sequence). V shed 7 bases and J 2 bases; nucleotides not matched to a gene: 10. As DNA, the CDR3 is TGTGCCAGTATCGACGTTCCGGGACAGGCCTACAATGAGCAGTTCTTC. Translation: CASIDVPGQAYNEQFF.